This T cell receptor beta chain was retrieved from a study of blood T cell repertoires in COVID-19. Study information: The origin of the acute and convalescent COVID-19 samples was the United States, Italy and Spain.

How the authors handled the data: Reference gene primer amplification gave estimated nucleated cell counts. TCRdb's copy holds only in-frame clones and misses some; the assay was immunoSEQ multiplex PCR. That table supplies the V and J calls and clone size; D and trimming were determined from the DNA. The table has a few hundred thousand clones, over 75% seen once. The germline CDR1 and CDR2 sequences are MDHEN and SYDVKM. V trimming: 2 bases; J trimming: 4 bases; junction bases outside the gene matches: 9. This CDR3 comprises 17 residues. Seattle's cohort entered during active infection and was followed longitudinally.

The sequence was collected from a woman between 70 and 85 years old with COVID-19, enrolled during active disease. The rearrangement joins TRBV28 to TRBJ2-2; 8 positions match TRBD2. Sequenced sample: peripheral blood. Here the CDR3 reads CASSLGWTSSSTGELFF. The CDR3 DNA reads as TGTGCCAGCAGTTTAGGTTGGACTAGCTCTTCCACCGGGGAGCTGTTTTTT.